These T cell receptor beta chains were read from a single sample in a study of blood T cells in healthy people across ages. TCRdb re-derived calls from the 5' RACE reads in MiXCR, one entry per CDR3 protein. The data show some 1.7 million distinct CDR3 sequences, 28% seen once. Sample: blood. The receptor source for this set is a woman in her thirties in good health. The conserved cysteine and the conserved F or W are not part of the CDR3 here.

CDR3aa: ASSHAEIANYGYT
v_gene: TRBV3-1
len: 13
j_gene: TRBJ1-2

CDR3aa: ASSRLGTGIYTNYGYT
v_gene: TRBV3-1
len: 16
j_gene: TRBJ1-2

CDR3aa: ASSDPGLAGEQF
v_gene: TRBV2
len: 12
j_gene: TRBJ2-1

CDR3aa: SAREAERNEQF
v_gene: TRBV20-1
len: 11
j_gene: TRBJ2-1

CDR3aa: ASNLDREVGEQY
v_gene: TRBV7-3
len: 12
j_gene: TRBJ2-7

CDR3aa: ASSFLGAGRDEQY
v_gene: TRBV7-2
len: 13
j_gene: .

CDR3aa: ASVEASGGTPYEQY
v_gene: TRBV6-1
len: 14
j_gene: TRBJ2-7

CDR3aa: ASSRTGTGGGGRNERY
v_gene: TRBV5-1
len: 16
j_gene: TRBJ2-5

CDR3aa: ATSGSAGGEQY
v_gene: TRBV19
len: 11
j_gene: TRBJ2-7

CDR3aa: AISESPSGSTDTQY
v_gene: TRBV10-3
len: 14
j_gene: TRBJ2-3

CDR3aa: SAPGLVLNIHYEQY
v_gene: TRBV29-1
len: 14
j_gene: TRBJ2-7

CDR3aa: ASSLDHGGNEQY
v_gene: TRBV11-2
len: 12
j_gene: TRBJ2-7

CDR3aa: ASSLLPGGAREKLF
v_gene: TRBV7-8
len: 14
j_gene: TRBJ1-4

CDR3aa: ASLITGQSYEQY
v_gene: TRBV6-1
len: 12
j_gene: TRBJ2-7

CDR3aa: SAPLAGGNEQF
v_gene: TRBV20-1
len: 11
j_gene: TRBJ2-1

CDR3aa: SARDPTTSGTDTQY
v_gene: TRBV20-1
len: 14
j_gene: TRBJ2-3

CDR3aa: ASSQWGSSATNEKLF
v_gene: TRBV4-1
len: 15
j_gene: TRBJ1-4

CDR3aa: SVGTGHMNTEAF
v_gene: TRBV29-1
len: 12
j_gene: TRBJ1-1

CDR3aa: ASSQEAGLDYEQY
v_gene: TRBV4-3
len: 13
j_gene: TRBJ2-7

CDR3aa: ASMGTRQSPLH
v_gene: TRBV12-3/TRBV12-4
len: 11
j_gene: TRBJ1-6

CDR3aa: ASSILVGTEQY
v_gene: TRBV19
len: 11
j_gene: .

CDR3aa: ASSLRLAGSTDTQY
v_gene: TRBV13
len: 14
j_gene: TRBJ2-3

CDR3aa: SVSGVRDYGYT
v_gene: TRBV29-1
len: 11
j_gene: TRBJ1-2

CDR3aa: ASSLCGRGIDHEQF
v_gene: TRBV7-2
len: 14
j_gene: TRBJ2-1

CDR3aa: ASSLDVGSSYEQY
v_gene: TRBV5-1
len: 13
j_gene: TRBJ2-7

CDR3aa: ASSLGGSTTDTQY
v_gene: TRBV5-1
len: 13
j_gene: TRBJ2-3

CDR3aa: ASSAPETQY
v_gene: TRBV28
len: 9
j_gene: TRBJ2-5

CDR3aa: ASRPSGGAESTDTQY
v_gene: TRBV6-6
len: 15
j_gene: TRBJ2-3

CDR3aa: ASSDDSTNTGELF
v_gene: TRBV25-1
len: 13
j_gene: TRBJ2-2

CDR3aa: ASKSGPRNTGELF
v_gene: TRBV6-1
len: 13
j_gene: TRBJ2-2

CDR3aa: SARLDSSYNSPLH
v_gene: TRBV20-1
len: 13
j_gene: TRBJ1-6

CDR3aa: ASSEGSANNEQF
v_gene: TRBV2
len: 12
j_gene: TRBJ2-1

CDR3aa: RVGGSDEQF
v_gene: TRBV29-1
len: 9
j_gene: TRBJ2-1

CDR3aa: ASMIFGGEVNEQF
v_gene: TRBV27
len: 13
j_gene: TRBJ2-1

CDR3aa: SARDPGITTDTQY
v_gene: TRBV20-1
len: 13
j_gene: TRBJ2-3

CDR3aa: SAPRGISGRNTGELF
v_gene: TRBV20-1
len: 15
j_gene: TRBJ2-2

CDR3aa: ASSDPLRRYEQY
v_gene: TRBV6-1
len: 12
j_gene: TRBJ2-7

CDR3aa: ASSLRERGPLNEQF
v_gene: TRBV5-6
len: 14
j_gene: TRBJ2-1

CDR3aa: ASSLRALETQY
v_gene: TRBV6-2/TRBV6-3
len: 11
j_gene: TRBJ2-5

CDR3aa: SARAMTGIYGYT
v_gene: TRBV20-1
len: 12
j_gene: TRBJ1-2

CDR3aa: ASSQVAGGRETQY
v_gene: TRBV4-1
len: 13
j_gene: TRBJ2-5

CDR3aa: ASSARNEQY
v_gene: TRBV12-3/TRBV12-4
len: 9
j_gene: TRBJ2-7

CDR3aa: ASSLLTSGRIRYEQY
v_gene: TRBV7-2
len: 15
j_gene: TRBJ2-7

CDR3aa: SVEVSGDYGYT
v_gene: TRBV29-1
len: 11
j_gene: TRBJ1-2

CDR3aa: AISGLGQNQPQH
v_gene: TRBV10-3
len: 12
j_gene: TRBJ1-5